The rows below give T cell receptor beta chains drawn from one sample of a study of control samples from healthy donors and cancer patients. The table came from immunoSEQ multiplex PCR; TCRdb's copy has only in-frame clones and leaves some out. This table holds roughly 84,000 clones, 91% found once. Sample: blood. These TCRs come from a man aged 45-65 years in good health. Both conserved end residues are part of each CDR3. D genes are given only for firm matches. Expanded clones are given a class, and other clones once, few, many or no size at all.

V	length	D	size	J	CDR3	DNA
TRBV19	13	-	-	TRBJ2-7	CASSPAKGVEQYF	TGTGCCAGTAGTCCCGCTAAGGGGGTCGAGCAGTACTTC
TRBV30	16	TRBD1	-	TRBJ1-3	CAWSVEMDRAGNTIYF	TGTGCCTGGAGTGTAGAGATGGACAGGGCTGGAAACACCATATATTTT
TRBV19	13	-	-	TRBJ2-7	CASSIGRAAEQYF	TGTGCCAGTAGTATCGGACGAGCAGCCGAGCAGTACTTC
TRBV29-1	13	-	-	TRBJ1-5	CSVGEASNQPQHF	TGCAGCGTTGGGGAGGCTAGCAATCAGCCCCAGCATTTT
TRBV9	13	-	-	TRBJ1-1	CASSVEGYTEAFF	TGTGCCAGCAGCGTAGAGGGTTACACTGAAGCTTTCTTT
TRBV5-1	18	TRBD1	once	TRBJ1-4	CASSWGVPGQGSNEKLFF	TGCGCCAGCAGCTGGGGGGTCCCGGGACAGGGGTCTAATGAAAAACTGTTTTTT
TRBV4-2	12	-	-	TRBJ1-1	CASRRLNTEAFF	TGTGCAAGTAGACGGTTGAACACTGAAGCTTTCTTT
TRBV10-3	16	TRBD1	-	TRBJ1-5	CAISESSGQTLQPQHF	TGTGCCATCAGTGAGTCGTCGGGACAGACCCTTCAGCCCCAGCATTTT
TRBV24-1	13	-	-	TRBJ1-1	CATSDTGSLEAFF	TGTGCCACCAGTGATACAGGGAGCCTCGAAGCTTTCTTT
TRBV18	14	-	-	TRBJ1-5	CASSPVREVQPQHF	TGTGCCAGCTCACCAGTAAGGGAGGTTCAGCCCCAGCATTTT
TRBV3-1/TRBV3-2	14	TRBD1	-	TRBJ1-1	CASSQVGQGDEAFF	TGTGCCAGCAGCCAAGTAGGGCAGGGGGACGAAGCTTTCTTT
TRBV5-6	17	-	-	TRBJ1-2	CASSLDKPGSRRHGYTF	TGTGCCAGCAGCTTGGATAAGCCAGGGAGTCGGAGGCATGGCTACACCTTC
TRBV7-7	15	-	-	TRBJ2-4	CASSGPRETKNIQYF	TGTGCCAGCAGCGGACCCAGGGAGACCAAAAACATTCAGTACTTC
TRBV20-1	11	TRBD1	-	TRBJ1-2	CSANDREGYTF	TGCAGTGCAAACGACAGGGAAGGCTACACCTTC
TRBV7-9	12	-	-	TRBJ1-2	CASSMDSNGYTF	TGTGCCAGCAGCATGGACTCAAATGGCTACACCTTC
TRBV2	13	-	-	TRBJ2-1	CASSRLAPNEQFF	TGTGCCAGCAGTCGGCTAGCGCCTAATGAGCAGTTCTTC
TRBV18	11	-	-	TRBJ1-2	CASSSDYGYTF	TGTGCCAGCTCATCTGACTATGGCTACACCTTC
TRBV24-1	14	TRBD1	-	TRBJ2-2	CATEQGAPNGELFF	TGTGCCACAGAACAGGGGGCGCCTAACGGGGAGCTGTTTTTT
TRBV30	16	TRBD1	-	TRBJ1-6	CAWRNKAGTGNSPLHF	TGTGCCTGGAGAAACAAAGCCGGGACAGGGAATTCACCCCTCCACTTT
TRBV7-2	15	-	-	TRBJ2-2	CASSFTGTVTGELFF	TGTGCCAGCAGCTTTACCGGGACGGTAACCGGGGAGCTGTTTTTT
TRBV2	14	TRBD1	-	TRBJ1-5	CASQQGVSNQPQHF	TGTGCCAGCCAACAGGGGGTTAGCAATCAGCCCCAGCATTTT
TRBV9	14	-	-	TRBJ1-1	CASSVAPDNTEAFF	TGTGCCAGCAGCGTAGCTCCCGATAACACTGAAGCTTTCTTT
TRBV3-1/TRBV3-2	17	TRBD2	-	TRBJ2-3	CASSHEGAGGITDTQYF	TGTGCCAGCAGCCATGAGGGGGCGGGGGGGATCACAGATACGCAGTATTTT
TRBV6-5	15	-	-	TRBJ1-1	CASSWTDLLNTEAFF	TGTGCCAGCAGTTGGACAGACTTACTGAACACTGAAGCTTTCTTT
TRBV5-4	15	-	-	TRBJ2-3	CASSLAGGSTDTQYF	TGTGCCAGCAGCTTGGCCGGAGGGTCCACAGATACGCAGTATTTT
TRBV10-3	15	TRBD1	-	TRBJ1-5	CAISVVEGAGQPQHF	TGTGCCATCAGTGTAGTTGAGGGGGCAGGGCAGCCCCAGCATTTT
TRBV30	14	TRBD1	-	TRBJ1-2	CAWSSGQGGDGYTF	TGTGCCTGGAGTTCCGGACAGGGAGGGGATGGCTACACCTTT
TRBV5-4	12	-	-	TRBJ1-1	CASSFRNTEAFF	TGTGCCAGCAGTTTTCGTAACACTGAAGCTTTCTTT
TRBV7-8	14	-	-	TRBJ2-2	CASSLGGNTGELFF	TGTGCCAGCAGCCTCGGGGGGAACACCGGGGAGCTGTTTTTT
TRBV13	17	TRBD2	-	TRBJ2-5	CASSSLAGRPIQETQYF	TGTGCCAGCAGCTCGCTAGCGGGCCGACCCATCCAAGAGACCCAGTACTTC
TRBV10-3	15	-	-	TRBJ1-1	CAISDPGGRDTEAFF	TGTGCCATCAGTGACCCCGGGGGGCGGGACACTGAAGCTTTCTTT
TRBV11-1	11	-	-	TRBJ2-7	CASSLDDEQYF	TGTGCCAGCAGCTTAGACGACGAGCAGTACTTC
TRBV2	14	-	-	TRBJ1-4	CASSYRVGGEKLFF	TGTGCCAGCAGCTACAGGGTTGGGGGCGAAAAACTGTTTTTT
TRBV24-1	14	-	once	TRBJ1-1	CATRGGQLNTEAFF	TGTGCCACCAGGGGAGGACAGCTGAACACTGAAGCTTTCTTT
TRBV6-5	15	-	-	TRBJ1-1	CASRGPTGSGTEAFF	TGTGCCAGCAGGGGTCCTACAGGGTCGGGCACTGAAGCTTTCTTT
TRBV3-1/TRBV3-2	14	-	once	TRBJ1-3	CASSLKGAGNTIYF	TGTGCCAGCAGCCTCAAGGGAGCTGGAAACACCATATATTTT
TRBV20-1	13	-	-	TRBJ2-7	CSASNTFSYEQYF	TGCAGTGCGAGTAACACGTTCTCCTACGAGCAGTACTTC
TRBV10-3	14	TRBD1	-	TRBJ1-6	CAIRQGLGGTPLHF	TGTGCCATCAGACAGGGGTTAGGGGGGACACCCCTCCACTTT
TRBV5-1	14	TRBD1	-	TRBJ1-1	CASSRDREGTEAFF	TGCGCCAGCAGCCGGGACAGGGAAGGAACTGAAGCTTTCTTT
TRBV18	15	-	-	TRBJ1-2	CASSPANYVNYGYTF	TGTGCCAGCTCACCAGCTAATTATGTCAACTATGGCTACACCTTC
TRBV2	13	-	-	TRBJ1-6	CASSEGANSPLHF	TGTGCCAGCAGTGAAGGGGCGAATTCACCCCTCCACTTT
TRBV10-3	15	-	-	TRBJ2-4	CAISEANLAKNIQYF	TGTGCCATCAGTGAAGCAAATTTGGCCAAAAACATTCAGTACTTC
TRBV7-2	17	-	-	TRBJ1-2	CASSLPIRGMINYGYTF	TGTGCCAGCAGTTTGCCAATCAGGGGAATGATCAACTATGGCTACACCTTC
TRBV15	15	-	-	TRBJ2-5	CATSRAGTARETQYF	TGTGCCACCAGCAGAGCCGGGACCGCAAGAGAGACCCAGTACTTC
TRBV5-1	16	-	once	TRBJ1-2	CASSYFLSGQGSGYTF	TGCGCCAGCAGCTATTTTCTCTCAGGGCAGGGTAGTGGCTACACCTTC